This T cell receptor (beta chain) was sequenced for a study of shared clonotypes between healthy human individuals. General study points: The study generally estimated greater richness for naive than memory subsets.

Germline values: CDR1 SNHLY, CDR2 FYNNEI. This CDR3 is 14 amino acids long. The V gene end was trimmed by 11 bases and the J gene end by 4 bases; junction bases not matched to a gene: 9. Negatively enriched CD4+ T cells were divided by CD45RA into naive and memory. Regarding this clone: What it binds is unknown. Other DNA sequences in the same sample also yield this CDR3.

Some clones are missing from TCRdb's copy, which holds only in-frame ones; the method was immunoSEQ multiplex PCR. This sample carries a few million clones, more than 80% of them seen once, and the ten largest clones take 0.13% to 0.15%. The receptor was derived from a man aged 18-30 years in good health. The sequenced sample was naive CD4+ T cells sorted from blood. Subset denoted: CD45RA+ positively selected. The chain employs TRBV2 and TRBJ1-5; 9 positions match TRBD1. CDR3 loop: CASKTGTGNQPQHF. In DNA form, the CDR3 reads TGTGCCTCCAAGACCGGGACAGGGAATCAGCCCCAGCATTTT. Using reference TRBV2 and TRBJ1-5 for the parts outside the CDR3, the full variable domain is EPEVTQTPSHQVTQMGQEVILRCVPISNHLYFYWYRQILGQKVEFLVSFYNNEISEKSEIFDDQFSVERPDGSNFTLKIRSTKLEDSAMYFCASKTGTGNQPQHFGDGTRLSIL.